A single sample is the source of the 32 T cell receptor beta chains below, sequenced in a study of shared clonotypes between healthy human individuals. Method: immunoSEQ multiplex PCR; TCRdb's copy keeps in-frame clones and lacks some. This sample has millions of clones, with 80% to 95% found just once. The sample was naive CD4+ T cells from PBMCs. The subset was: CD45RA+ positively selected. The receptors were sampled from a man younger than 35 in good health. Some clones in this sample may be carry-over from other donors' samples.

The count of this clone is one. This chain connects TRBV6-5 to TRBJ2-7, with 8 bases lining up with TRBD1. CDR3 length: 15 residues. Germline lookup yields CDR1 MNHEY and CDR2 SVGAGI. The J segment lost 5 bases and the V segment lost 0 bases, leaving 6 bases of the junction unmatched. The CDR3 region is CASSYSPAGGDEQYF. In nucleotides, the CDR3 is TGTGCCAGCAGTTACTCCCCCGCAGGGGGCGACGAGCAGTACTTC.

V and J are TRBV6-4 and TRBJ2-1; perhaps D is TRBD1 or TRBD2 (5 bases each). The CDR3 is made up of 15 amino acids. Per germline, CDR1 MRHNA and CDR2 SNTAGT. V was clipped by 9 bases and J by 0 bases, with 15 bases between them. CDR3 in amino acids: CASGGSSSSYNEQFF. The CDR3 region has the DNA TGTGCCAGTGGGGGATCCAGCAGCTCCTACAATGAGCAGTTCTTC.

In this sample, this clone turned up once. The V call is TRBV19, the J call TRBJ2-5; 13 nucleotides align to TRBD2. With 5 bases clipped from V and 7 bases from J, the junction kept 13 bases outside the gene matches. The CDR3 sequence is 17 residues long. Germline assignment: CDR1 LNHDA and CDR2 SQIVND (reference sequence). Written as DNA, the CDR3 is TGTGCCAGTAGTGCGATCCTACTAGCGGGAGGGTTCGGGACCCAGTACTTC. It translates to CASSAILLAGGFGTQYF.

The count of this clone is one. This chain connects TRBV19 to TRBJ1-2; no definite D call. This CDR3 is 15 amino acids long. Looked up from germline, CDR1 is LNHDA and CDR2 is SQIVND (reference sequence). Trimming took 1 base from V and 5 from J, leaving 14 bases between them. In DNA form, the CDR3 reads TGTGCCAGTAGTATAGGCAGCCCGACGCGATATGGCTACACCTTC. Protein sequence: CASSIGSPTRYGYTF.

The rearrangement joins TRBV28 to TRBJ1-5; D is unclear. The CDR3 sequence is 15 residues long. Germline V gene data show CDR1 as MDHEN and CDR2 as SYDVKM. The V end lost 0 bases, the J end lost 1 base, and 7 bases lay between the germline ends. The DNA for the CDR3 is TGTGCCAGCAGTTTATGGCAGGCCAGCAATCAGCCCCAGCATTTT. It codes for CASSLWQASNQPQHF.

The chain uses TRBV18 and TRBJ2-3, with D possibly matching TRBD1 (5 bases). CDR3 length: 13 residues. The V gene's germline CDR1 is KGHSH and CDR2 LQKENI. Trimming stripped 5 bases from V and 0 bases from J, with 6 bases between. CDR3 sequence reads: CASSDRSTDTQYF. CDR3 bases: TGTGCCAGCTCAGACAGAAGCACAGATACGCAGTATTTT.

The rearrangement joins TRBV7-9 to TRBJ1-1; 7 bases agree with TRBD1. There are 14 residues in the CDR3. V lost 1 base to trimming and J lost 6 bases; unmatched junction nucleotides: 5. Looked up from germline, CDR1 is SEHNR and CDR2 is FQNEAQ (reference sequence). The CDR3 sequence: CASSLEPGGAEAFF. The DNA for the CDR3 is TGTGCCAGCAGCTTAGAACCAGGGGGGGCTGAAGCTTTCTTT.

The chain links TRBV7-2 to TRBJ1-5; D is ambiguous. Germline loops: CDR1 SGHTA, CDR2 FQGNSA. With 1 base removed from V and 1 base from J, the gap between germline ends came to 11 bases. This CDR3 has 16 amino acids. CDR3 sequence: CASSLGSGLSNQPQHF. CDR3 DNA sequence: TGTGCCAGCAGCTTAGGATCCGGGTTAAGCAATCAGCCCCAGCATTTT. Looking up the rest from reference TRBV7-2 and TRBJ1-5 gives the full variable domain: GAGVSQSPSNKVTEKGKDVELRCDPISGHTALYWYRQSLGQGLEFLIYFQGNSAPDKSGLPSDRFSAERTGGSVSTLTIQRTQQEDSAVYLCASSLGSGLSNQPQHFGDGTRLSIL.

The gene calls are TRBV9 and TRBJ2-1; D gene ambiguous. There are 15 residues in the CDR3. Germline V gene sequence: CDR1 SGDLS, CDR2 YYNGEE. V lost 0 bases and J lost 5, with 12 bases in between. CDR3 amino acids: CASSVEPLTNNEQFF. The CDR3 DNA is TGTGCCAGCAGCGTAGAACCCTTAACTAACAATGAGCAGTTCTTC.

In this sample, this clone turned up once. The chain employs TRBV7-8 and TRBJ2-1; TRBD2 matches 15 bases. The CDR3 consists of 18 residues. The germline CDR1 and CDR2 sequences are SGHVS and FQNEAQ. The trim removed 4 bases at V and 9 bases at J, leaving 13 bases unmatched. The CDR3 loop is CASSSPPWTSGGAGEQFF. CDR3 coding DNA: TGTGCCAGCAGCTCCCCACCCTGGACTAGCGGGGGGGCGGGTGAGCAGTTCTTC.

Only a few counts were recorded for this clone. The chain is built from TRBV30 and TRBJ1-1; 9 bases line up with TRBD1. The CDR3 consists of 13 residues. With 4 bases clipped from V and 4 bases from J, the junction kept 4 bases outside the gene matches. Germline V lookup: CDR1 GTSNPN, CDR2 SVGIG (reference sequence). CDR3 sequence: CAWILDRGTEAFF. CDR3 sequence (DNA): TGTGCCTGGATACTGGACAGGGGCACTGAAGCTTTCTTT.

The chain carries TRBV5-1 and TRBJ2-7; 7 nucleotides align to TRBD1. Germline assignment: CDR1 SGHRS and CDR2 YFSETQ. This CDR3 region has 14 residues. Trimming took 2 bases from V and 3 from J; bases not matched to a gene: 5. CDR3 region: CASSFDRVGYEQYF. Here the CDR3 DNA reads TGCGCCAGCAGCTTTGACAGGGTGGGCTACGAGCAGTACTTC. Full variable domain (outside the CDR3, taken from reference TRBV5-1 and TRBJ2-7): KAGVTQTPRYLIKTRGQQVTLSCSPISGHRSVSWYQQTPGQGLQFLFEYFSETQRNKGNFPGRFSGRQFSNSRSEMNVSTLELGDSALYLCASSFDRVGYEQYFGPGTRLTVT.

This clone was seen once. This chain connects TRBV9 to TRBJ2-7, with a tentative D call TRBD2 (5 bases). V lost 4 bases and J lost 3, with 14 bases in between. Germline V lookup: CDR1 SGDLS, CDR2 YYNGEE. The CDR3 sequence is 14 residues long. Here the CDR3 DNA reads TGTGCCAGCAGCCTCTCGACGGGGAGCTACGAGCAGTACTTC. It yields the protein CASSLSTGSYEQYF.

A note on this clone: Other DNA sequences in the sample encode the same CDR3. The chain recombines TRBV5-6 with TRBJ1-3, with TRBD1 as a possible D gene (6 bases). The CDR3 loop spans 14 amino acids. From germline, CDR1 is SGHDT and CDR2 YYEEEE. The V end was cut by 2 bases, the J end by 2 bases, with 8 bases between. The CDR3, as DNA: TGTGCCAGCAGCTTCGCAGGGGCTGGAAACACCATATATTTT. Translating gives CASSFAGAGNTIYF.

The chain's CDR3 is CASSLPQSRETQYF. The DNA for the CDR3 is TGTGCCAGCAGTTTACCCCAGAGCCGGGAGACCCAGTACTTC. The V and J genes are TRBV28 and TRBJ2-5; no firm D call. Germline loops: CDR1 MDHEN, CDR2 SYDVKM. Deletions cut 2 bases from V and 5 bases from J, with 12 bases between. The CDR3 length is 14 residues.

The genes are TRBV6-7 and TRBJ2-3; D is perhaps TRBD2 (5 bases). TRBV6-7 counts as an open reading frame of uncertain function. The CDR3 has 15 residues. The germline V and J ends were trimmed by 6 bases and 1 base, with 14 bases remaining between them. The CDR3 loop reads CASSSSGIGTDTQYF. DNA for the CDR3: TGTGCCAGCAGCTCCTCGGGGATAGGCACAGATACGCAGTATTTT.

The chain joins TRBV28 to TRBJ2-7; 13 bases agree with TRBD2. CDR1 MDHEN and CDR2 SYDVKM come from the germline V gene. This CDR3 region has 14 residues. V trimming: 7 bases; J trimming: 7 bases; junction bases outside the gene matches: 7. The CDR3 reads CASTGTSGMREQYF. The DNA for the CDR3 is TGTGCCAGCACCGGGACTAGCGGGATGAGGGAGCAGTACTTC.

V is TRBV15 and J is TRBJ2-7; D ambiguous. Germline CDR1 is LNHNV and CDR2 is YYDKDF (reference sequence). Deletions cut 0 bases from V and 5 bases from J, with 2 bases between. The CDR3 loop spans 11 amino acids. CDR3: CATSREHEQYF. Here the CDR3 DNA reads TGTGCCACCAGCAGAGAACACGAGCAGTACTTC.

The chain uses TRBV29-1 and TRBJ2-7; D uncertain. V was shortened by 5 bases and J by 0 bases, with 11 bases between the two germline ends. Germline-derived CDR1 and CDR2 are SQVTM and ANQGSEA. The CDR3 spans 13 residues. CDR3 nucleotide sequence: TGCAGCGTTTTACGGGTTAGCTCCTACGAGCAGTACTTC. Protein product: CSVLRVSSYEQYF.

As regards this clone: This is likely a read error, given that the CDR3 carries no conserved phenylalanine or tryptophan at its end. The DNA is omitted, as the CDR3 cannot be located on it reliably, and the CDR3 follows TCRdb's listing. The chain uses TRBV6-5 and TRBJ2-7; the table gives TRBD1 as D, unverified against the DNA. Germline V gene sequence: CDR1 MNHEY, CDR2 SVGAGI. The CDR3 totals 9 residues, both ends included. CDR3 protein: CASSYDRQR.

The DNA for the CDR3 is TGTGCCACCTCGGGAATTATTGATGAAAAACTGTTTTTT. Translated, it gives CATSGIIDEKLFF. V usage is TRBV19 and J usage is TRBJ1-4; D uncertain. The CDR3 runs to 13 residues. The germline gives CDR1 LNHDA, CDR2 SQIVND (reference sequence). Trimming removed 10 bases from V and 6 bases from J, with 15 bases in between.

The J gene is TRBJ2-1, the V gene TRBV11-2; 13 bases agree with TRBD2. The CDR3 extends over 17 amino acids. Germline lookup yields CDR1 SGHAT and CDR2 FQNNGV. V dropped 5 bases and J dropped 2; count of bases not matched to a gene: 6. The CDR3 region has the DNA TGTGCCAGCAGCCGCCGACTAGCGGGAGGAACCTACAATGAGCAGTTCTTC. Its translation is CASSRRLAGGTYNEQFF.

This sequence joins TRBV9 and TRBJ1-1; 7 nucleotides align to TRBD1. The V gene end was trimmed by 4 bases and the J gene end by 1 base; junction bases not matched to a gene: 4. The germline gives CDR1 SGDLS, CDR2 YYNGEE. The CDR3 totals 14 residues. CDR3 sequence reads: CASSLGGGNTEAFF. The CDR3 nucleotides are TGTGCCAGCAGCCTAGGGGGCGGGAACACTGAAGCTTTCTTT.

CDR3 DNA sequence: TGCGCCAGCAGCCCCGGGGTTAGAAAAGAGACCCAGTACTTC. It codes for CASSPGVRKETQYF. This rearrangement joins TRBV5-1 to TRBJ2-5; a possible D gene is TRBD2 (5 bases). V gave up 4 bases and J gave up 3 bases, with 13 bases separating them. This CDR3 is 14 amino acids long. Germline CDR1 SGHRS, CDR2 YFSETQ. Full variable domain (remainder filled in from reference TRBV5-1 and TRBJ2-5): KAGVTQTPRYLIKTRGQQVTLSCSPISGHRSVSWYQQTPGQGLQFLFEYFSETQRNKGNFPGRFSGRQFSNSRSEMNVSTLELGDSALYLCASSPGVRKETQYFGPGTRLLVL.

The chain uses TRBV18 and TRBJ2-5; the match to TRBD2 covers 10 bases. The CDR3 extends over 18 amino acids. V dropped 3 bases and J dropped 7; count of bases not matched to a gene: 17. Germline V lookup: CDR1 KGHSH, CDR2 LQKENI. CDR3 nucleotides: TGTGCCAGCTCACCCCGGACTAGCGGAGGACCCCTTAAACGGACCCAGTACTTC. Its translation: CASSPRTSGGPLKRTQYF.

The V and J genes are TRBV11-2 and TRBJ2-2; no reliable D call. CDR1 and CDR2 (germline): SGHAT, FQNNGV. This CDR3 has 16 residues. The V and J ends lost 0 bases and 6 bases respectively, with 14 bases between them. CDR3 sequence reads: CASSLDIGSFAGELFF. As DNA, the CDR3 is TGTGCCAGCAGCTTAGATATCGGGTCCTTCGCCGGGGAGCTGTTTTTT.

This chain links TRBV10-3 with TRBJ1-5, with 8 bases aligning to TRBD1. The CDR3 contains 15 residues. Germline CDR1 and CDR2: ENHRY and SYGVKD. The trim removed 8 bases at V and 5 bases at J, leaving 11 bases unmatched. The CDR3 coding sequence is TGTGCCATCTCGCGGGCAGGGGGCAAAGATCAGCCCCAGCATTTT. Encoded protein: CAISRAGGKDQPQHF.

This chain uses TRBV4-1 with TRBJ1-5; D not certain. Germline V gives CDR1 MGHRA, CDR2 YSYEKL. Trimming left V 5 bases short and J 4 bases short, with 9 bases between. CDR3 size: 13 residues. CDR3 sequence reads: CASSAVGNQPQHF. The CDR3 DNA reads as TGCGCCAGCAGCGCCGTAGGGAATCAGCCCCAGCATTTT.

A single count supports this clone. The CDR3, as DNA: TGTGCCAGCAGCCAAGAGGGACTATTGGCCCATGAGCAGTTCTTC. Translating gives CASSQEGLLAHEQFF. The chain employs TRBV4-2 and TRBJ2-1; 7 bases line up with TRBD2. Germline V gene lookup returns CDR1 LGHNA and CDR2 YNFKEQ. This CDR3 spans 15 amino acids. V shed 0 bases, J shed 8 bases, and the junction held 7 bases outside the gene matches.

The chain combines TRBV30 with TRBJ2-5; D remains unclear. V was clipped by 4 bases and J by 2 bases, with 14 bases between them. The CDR3 consists of 14 residues. Germline lookup yields CDR1 GTSNPN and CDR2 SVGIG (reference sequence). The CDR3 sequence is CAWTTWERQETQYF. CDR3 nucleotides: TGTGCCTGGACCACGTGGGAACGGCAAGAGACCCAGTACTTC.

This clone was counted once. Other nucleotide sequences from this sample produce the same CDR3. The chain is built from TRBV5-1 and TRBJ1-4; D is unresolved. The CDR3 length is 14 residues. V was clipped by 5 bases and J by 0 bases, with 8 bases between them. From germline, CDR1 is SGHRS and CDR2 YFSETQ. The CDR3 sequence is CASRVGATNEKLFF. Written as DNA, the CDR3 is TGCGCCAGCAGGGTCGGAGCAACTAATGAAAAACTGTTTTTT.

The V call is TRBV15, the J call TRBJ1-2; unclear D gene. Trimming stripped 1 base from V and 6 bases from J, with 15 bases between. The CDR3 is made up of 15 amino acids. Looked up from germline, CDR1 is LNHNV and CDR2 is YYDKDF (reference sequence). CDR3 in amino acids: CATSRVGSLRDGYTF. CDR3 in DNA: TGTGCCACCAGCAGAGTTGGCAGTCTCCGGGATGGCTACACCTTC.